This T cell receptor beta chain originates from a study of CD8+ T cells in alopecia areata. Study details: A regimen of oral tofacitinib, 5 to 10 mg twice daily, was given to treated patients. Tofacitinib exposure lasted 6 to 18 months, followed by 6 months off drug.

Treatment meaning: oral pan-JAK inhibitor, 5-10 mg twice daily. Alopecia areata patients had lesional scalp punch biopsies and peripheral blood taken from them. Trimming took off 5 bases at V and 0 bases at J, with 9 bases between the two ends. CDR3 length: 15 amino acids. CDR1 and CDR2 (germline): SGHRS, YFSETQ. As the sequencing template, cDNA was produced by extracting RNA and reverse transcribing it. Sequenced by immunoSEQ multiplex PCR; TCRdb stores in-frame clones only, minus some. The table has more than 200,000 clones, around two fifths seen once. Study-level points and caveats: Tofacitinib significantly decreased scalp clonality and expanded CD8+ clones among top 100.

For this clone: Its cognate antigen is unknown.

This sequence joins TRBV5-1 and TRBJ2-6, with D maybe TRBD1 (6 bases). The material was CD4+ T cells sorted from blood, obtained around week 36, from a patient treated with tofacitinib. The TCR was taken from a human donor with alopecia areata. The CDR3 DNA sequence: TGCGCCAGCAGTCTACAGGGCTCTGGGGCCAACGTCCTGACTTTC. It specifies CASSLQGSGANVLTF.